This T cell receptor (beta chain) was documented in a study of T cell responses to AZD1222 COVID-19 vaccine. Study overall: Pooled together were second doses at about 4 or about 12 weeks.

The assay was immunoSEQ multiplex PCR, and TCRdb's table has in-frame clones only and misses some. The table shows about 120,000 clones, with around 92% occurring only once. Comment on this clone: Antigen: not known.

Broader study findings: Breadth and depth of Spike-specific TCRs rose after two AZD1222 doses. There were vaccine-associated CD4 TCRs across spike, dominant at 160-218 and 743-854. All repertoire sampling was performed exclusively after the peak T cell response.

With 3 bases removed from V and 3 bases from J, the gap between germline ends came to 9 bases. CDR3 size: 14 residues. Germline CDR1 and CDR2: LNHDA and SQIVND (reference sequence). The receptor was isolated from an adult in good health. This material consisted of peripheral blood, taken on day 0 of AZD1222 vaccination. The chain combines TRBV19 with TRBJ1-5; D is ambiguous. In DNA, the CDR3 is TGTGCCAGTAGTATCGAGTGGCCCAATCAGCCCCAGCATTTT. It yields the protein CASSIEWPNQPQHF.